A selection of T cell receptor beta chains follows, all from one sample in a study of blood T cell repertoires in COVID-19. The data were produced by immunoSEQ multiplex PCR, yet TCRdb's version contains in-frame clones alone and is incomplete. The sample includes roughly 400,000 clones, more than 80% of them seen just once. The sequenced sample consisted of PBMCs or T cells enriched from blood (not recorded which). All receptors come from a young man who had recovered from COVID-19. The CDR3 runs from the conserved cysteine through the conserved F or W. D genes are given only for firm matches. The listing skips clone size in some rows; elsewhere it reads once, few, many or a size class.

j_call	clone_size	d_call	v_call	cdr3_nt	cdr3_aa
TRBJ2-7	NA	TRBD1	TRBV11-2	TGTGCCAGCAGCCCGGGGGACAGGGGAATCCACGAGCAGTACTTC	CASSPGDRGIHEQYF
TRBJ2-1	NA	NA	TRBV7-9	TGTGCCAGCAGCTTATTGCGGGGTCTCGCTTCTGATGAGCAGTTCTTC	CASSLLRGLASDEQFF
TRBJ2-1	NA	NA	TRBV7-6	TGTGCCAGCAGCTTAGCGTTCACTACCGAGGCAGAGCAGTTCTTC	CASSLAFTTEAEQFF
TRBJ2-2	NA	TRBD1	TRBV7-8	TGTGCCAGCAGCCCCGGGACAGGGTATTCCGGGGAGCTGTTTTTT	CASSPGTGYSGELFF
TRBJ2-2	few	TRBD2	TRBV19	TGTGCCAGCCGTCGGAGCGGGATGAGGGCGGGGACCGGGGAGCTGTTTTTT	CASRRSGMRAGTGELFF
TRBJ1-6	NA	NA	TRBV3-1/TRBV3-2	TGTGCCAGCAGCCAAAGGACAGAGAATTCACCCCTCCACTTT	CASSQRTENSPLHF
TRBJ1-5	NA	NA	TRBV18	TGTGCCAGCTCACCGCCCGGGTCAGGGGGCAATCAGCCCCAGCATTTT	CASSPPGSGGNQPQHF
TRBJ1-5	NA	NA	TRBV12-5	TGTGCTAGTGGTTTCTGGCTGAATAGCAATCAGCCCCAGCATTTT	CASGFWLNSNQPQHF
TRBJ1-5	NA	NA	TRBV6-5	TGTGCCAGCAGTCGGACAGTAAATCAGCCCCAGCATTTT	CASSRTVNQPQHF
TRBJ1-2	NA	NA	TRBV28	TGTGCCAGCAGTTCCCCTCAACCTGGGAGCTATGGCTACACCTTC	CASSSPQPGSYGYTF
TRBJ1-1	NA	TRBD1	TRBV28	TGTGCCAGCAGTTTAACCCAGACAGGGATTGGAGCTTTCTTT	CASSLTQTGIGAFF
TRBJ2-5	NA	NA	TRBV4-1	TGCGCCAGCAGTCCCGGGATTAAAGAGACCCAGTACTTC	CASSPGIKETQYF
TRBJ2-6	NA	TRBD1	TRBV18	TGTGCCAGCTCACCACGGGACAGCATTCTTGGGGCCAACGTCCTGACTTTC	CASSPRDSILGANVLTF
TRBJ2-3	NA	NA	TRBV11-2	TGTGCCAGCAGCTTAGTAGAAACCACAGATACGCAGTATTTT	CASSLVETTDTQYF
TRBJ2-7	NA	TRBD1	TRBV18	TGTGCCAGCTCAGAGCAGGGGGCGCAGGGCGAGCAGTACTTC	CASSEQGAQGEQYF
TRBJ2-1	NA	NA	TRBV27	TGTGCCAGCAGTTTTTTTGTGGCAGGGCCATCCAATGAGCAGTTCTTC	CASSFFVAGPSNEQFF
TRBJ1-4	NA	NA	TRBV6-5	TGTGCCAGCAGTCAGGGGCCCTTTAATGAAAAACTGTTTTTT	CASSQGPFNEKLFF
TRBJ2-7	NA	TRBD2	TRBV14	TGTGCCAGCAGCCAAGATACGACTAGCGGGAGTCTTCTCGAGCAGTACTTC	CASSQDTTSGSLLEQYF
TRBJ1-3	few	TRBD1	TRBV10-3	TGTGCCATCAGCGGACAGGGCACTGGAAACACCATATATTTT	CAISGQGTGNTIYF
TRBJ2-6	NA	NA	TRBV10-3	TGTGCCATCCGAAGAGAGCCCGGGGCCAACGTCCTGACTTTC	CAIRREPGANVLTF
TRBJ1-5	NA	NA	TRBV19	TGTGCCAGTAGTATCACGGGAGGCAATCAGCCCCAGCATTTT	CASSITGGNQPQHF
TRBJ2-5	NA	TRBD2	TRBV15	TGTGCCACCAGACCTGGACTAGCGGGAGTCTTCTATGAGACCCAGTACTTC	CATRPGLAGVFYETQYF
TRBJ2-7	few	TRBD1	TRBV5-1	TGCGCCAGCAGATTAGGACAGGGAGTAGGGGAGCAGTACTTC	CASRLGQGVGEQYF
TRBJ2-1	NA	NA	TRBV6-5	TGTGCCAGCAGTTACTCGGTGGTAGGGGGAATTGAGCAGTTCTTC	CASSYSVVGGIEQFF
TRBJ2-3	NA	NA	TRBV5-1	TGCGCCAGCAGAGTGCAGGTCAGCACAGATACGCAGTATTTT	CASRVQVSTDTQYF